This TCR beta chain was captured by sequencing in a study of patients and donors after allogeneic stem cell transplantation. Looked up from germline, CDR1 is GTSNPN and CDR2 is SVGIG (reference sequence). With 5 bases removed from V and 3 bases from J, the gap between germline ends came to 13 bases. CDR3 length: 13 amino acids. TCRdb fed the RT-PCR reads into MiXCR, producing one record per CDR3 protein. The table shows 200,000 to 250,000 distinct CDR3 sequences, with roughly 13% occurring only once. The sample taken for sequencing was blood, either unsorted or a sorted T cell fraction (not recorded which). The chain uses TRBV30 and TRBJ1-2, with TRBD1 as a possible D gene (6 bases). The clonotype originates from a human donor who was either an allogeneic HSCT recipient or a stem cell or donor lymphocyte infusion donor (not recorded which). It is not recorded whose cells these are; they may come from a transplant donor. CDR3 nucleotides: TGTGCCTGGGGAAAGGGGGTCTACTATGGCTACACCTTC. This sequence encodes CAWGKGVYYGYTF.